This TCR beta chain was recorded in a study of blood T cell repertoires in COVID-19. Study information: Sample material is recorded as cDNA or gDNA derived from T cells, B-cell-depleted T cells, or PBMCs.

Those enrolled in Seattle joined during active infection and were followed longitudinally afterward. Trimming at V came to 2 bases and at J to 0 bases, leaving 3 bases not matched to a gene. The length of the CDR3 is 15 residues. Germline CDR1 SGDLS, CDR2 YYNGEE. Original data processing: Researchers report that nucleated cell counts were estimated from reference gene primer amplification. The protocol was immunoSEQ multiplex PCR, while the TCRdb copy is restricted to in-frame clones and leaves out a portion. Clone size and V and J calls were adopted from that table, with D and trimming inferred from the DNA. The profile covers approximately 53,000 clones, with around 87% appearing a single time and around 21% taken by the ten largest.

The V call is TRBV9, the J call TRBJ2-3, with 7 bases that match TRBD2. Sequencing was carried out using peripheral blood. This receptor was obtained from a woman aged 80 or over with COVID-19, enrolled during active disease. CDR3 sequence (DNA): TGTGCCAGCAGCGTCCTAGCGGCTAGCACAGATACGCAGTATTTT. Amino acid sequence: CASSVLAASTDTQYF.